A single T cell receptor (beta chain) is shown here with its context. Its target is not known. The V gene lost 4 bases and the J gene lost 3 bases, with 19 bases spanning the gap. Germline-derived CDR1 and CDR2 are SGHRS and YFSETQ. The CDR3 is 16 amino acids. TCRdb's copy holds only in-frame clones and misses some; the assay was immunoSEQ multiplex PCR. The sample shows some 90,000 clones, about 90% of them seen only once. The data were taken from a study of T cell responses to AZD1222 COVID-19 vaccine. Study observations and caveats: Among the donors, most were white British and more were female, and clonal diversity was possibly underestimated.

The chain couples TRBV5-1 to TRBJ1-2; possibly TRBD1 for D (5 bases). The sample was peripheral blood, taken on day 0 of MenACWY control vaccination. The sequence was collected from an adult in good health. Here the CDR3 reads CASSPDPGGVDYGYTF. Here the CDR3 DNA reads TGCGCCAGCAGCCCGGACCCCGGAGGGGTGGACTATGGCTACACCTTC.